This T cell receptor (beta chain) was observed in a study of blood T cell repertoires in COVID-19. Measured with immunoSEQ multiplex PCR; TCRdb has only the in-frame clones, and not every one. The repertoire includes roughly 150,000 clones, around 84% of them detected once, and 5.4% sits in the top ten. CDR3 size: 14 residues. The germline V gene has CDR1 MNHEY and CDR2 SVGEGT. Trimming pared 2 bases from V and 0 bases from J, leaving 8 bases between. This receptor was obtained from a human donor in a cohort sampled during active COVID-19. The chain employs TRBV6-2 or TRBV6-3 and TRBJ2-7; tentatively, D is TRBD1 (6 bases). Sequencing input: peripheral blood. CDR3 region: CASSYRGSSYEQYF. Written as DNA, the CDR3 is TGTGCCAGCAGTTACAGGGGGAGCTCCTACGAGCAGTACTTC.